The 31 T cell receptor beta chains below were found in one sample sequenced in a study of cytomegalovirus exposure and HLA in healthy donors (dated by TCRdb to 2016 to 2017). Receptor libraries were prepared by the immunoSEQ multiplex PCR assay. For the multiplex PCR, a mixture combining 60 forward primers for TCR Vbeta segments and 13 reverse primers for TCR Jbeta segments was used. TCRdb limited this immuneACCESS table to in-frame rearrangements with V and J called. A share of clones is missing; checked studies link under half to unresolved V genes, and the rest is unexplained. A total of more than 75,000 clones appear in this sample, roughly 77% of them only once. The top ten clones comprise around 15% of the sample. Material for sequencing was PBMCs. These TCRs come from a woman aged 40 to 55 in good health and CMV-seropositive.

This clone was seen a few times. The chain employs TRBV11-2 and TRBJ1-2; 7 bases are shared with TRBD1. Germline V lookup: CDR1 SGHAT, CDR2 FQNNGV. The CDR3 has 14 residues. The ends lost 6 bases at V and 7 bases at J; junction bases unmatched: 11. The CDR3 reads CASRSTGRLGGYTF. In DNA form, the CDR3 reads TGTGCCAGCAGGTCGACAGGGCGTTTGGGTGGCTACACCTTC.

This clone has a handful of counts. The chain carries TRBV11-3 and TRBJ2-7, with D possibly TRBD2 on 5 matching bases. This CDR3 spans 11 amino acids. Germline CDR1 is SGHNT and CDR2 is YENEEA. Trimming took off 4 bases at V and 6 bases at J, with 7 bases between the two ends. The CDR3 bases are TGTGCCAGCAGCTCTAGCAGCGAGCAGTACTTC. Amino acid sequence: CASSSSSEQYF.

CDR3 DNA sequence: TGCGCCAGCAGGCCCGGGGGTGGGGCGCAAGAGACCCAGTACTTC. Translated, it gives CASRPGGGAQETQYF. The V and J genes are TRBV5-1 and TRBJ2-5; tentatively, D is TRBD2 (6 bases). V was cut by 5 bases and J by 2 bases, with 16 bases left in between. The CDR3 has 15 amino acids. The V gene's germline CDR1 is SGHRS and CDR2 YFSETQ.

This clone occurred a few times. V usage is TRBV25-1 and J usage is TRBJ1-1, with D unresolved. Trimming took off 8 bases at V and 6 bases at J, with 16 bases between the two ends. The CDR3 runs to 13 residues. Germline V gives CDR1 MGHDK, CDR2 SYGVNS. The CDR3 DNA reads TGTGCCAGCCGTAGTCCGGTAAAGTCTGAAGCTTTCTTT. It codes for CASRSPVKSEAFF.

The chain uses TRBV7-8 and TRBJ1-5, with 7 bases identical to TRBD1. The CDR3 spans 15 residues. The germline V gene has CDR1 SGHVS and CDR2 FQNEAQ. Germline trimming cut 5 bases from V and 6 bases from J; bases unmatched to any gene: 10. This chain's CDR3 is CASSQTGSRGQPQHF. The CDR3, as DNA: TGTGCCAGCAGCCAGACAGGGTCTAGAGGTCAGCCCCAGCATTTT.

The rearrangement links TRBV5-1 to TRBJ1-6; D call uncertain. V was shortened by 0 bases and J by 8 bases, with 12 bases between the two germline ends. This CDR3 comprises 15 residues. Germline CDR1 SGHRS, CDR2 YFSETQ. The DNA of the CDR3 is TGCGCCAGCAGCTTGGAGGAGAACCCTCATTCACCCCTCCACTTT. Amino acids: CASSLEENPHSPLHF. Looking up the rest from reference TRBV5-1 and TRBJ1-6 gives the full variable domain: KAGVTQTPRYLIKTRGQQVTLSCSPISGHRSVSWYQQTPGQGLQFLFEYFSETQRNKGNFPGRFSGRQFSNSRSEMNVSTLELGDSALYLCASSLEENPHSPLHFGNGTRLTVT.

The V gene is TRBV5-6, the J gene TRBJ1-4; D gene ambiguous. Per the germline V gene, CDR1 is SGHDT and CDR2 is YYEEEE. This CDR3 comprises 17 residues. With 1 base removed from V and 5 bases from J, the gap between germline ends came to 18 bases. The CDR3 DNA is TGTGCCAGCAGCTTGCTAAGGGAACTAGCGGGAAATGAAAAACTGTTTTTT. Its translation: CASSLLRELAGNEKLFF.

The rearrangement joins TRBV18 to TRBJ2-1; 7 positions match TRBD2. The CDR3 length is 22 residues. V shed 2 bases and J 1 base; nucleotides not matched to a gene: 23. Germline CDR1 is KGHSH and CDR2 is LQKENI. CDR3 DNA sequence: TGTGCCAGCTCACCAGATGCCAGCTCCCTTGGGGTAGCGGGTGAATCCTACAATGAGCAGTTCTTC. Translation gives CASSPDASSLGVAGESYNEQFF.

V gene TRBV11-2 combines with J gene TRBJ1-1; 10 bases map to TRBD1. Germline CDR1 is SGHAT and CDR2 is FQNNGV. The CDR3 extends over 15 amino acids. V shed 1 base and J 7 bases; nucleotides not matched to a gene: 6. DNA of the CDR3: TGTGCCAGCAGCTTAGCTTGGACAGGGGGTTTTGAAGCTTTCTTT. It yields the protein CASSLAWTGGFEAFF. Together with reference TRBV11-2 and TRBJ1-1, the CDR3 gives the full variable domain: EAGVAQSPRYKIIEKRQSVAFWCNPISGHATLYWYQQILGQGPKLLIQFQNNGVVDDSQLPKDRFSAERLKGVDSTLKIQPAKLEDSAVYLCASSLAWTGGFEAFFGQGTRLTVV.

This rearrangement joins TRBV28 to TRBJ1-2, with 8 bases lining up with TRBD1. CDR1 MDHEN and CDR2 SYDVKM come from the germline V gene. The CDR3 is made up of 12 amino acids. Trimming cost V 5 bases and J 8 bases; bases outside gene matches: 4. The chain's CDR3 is CASSTRQGGYTF. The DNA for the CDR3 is TGTGCCAGCAGTACCCGACAGGGGGGCTACACCTTC.

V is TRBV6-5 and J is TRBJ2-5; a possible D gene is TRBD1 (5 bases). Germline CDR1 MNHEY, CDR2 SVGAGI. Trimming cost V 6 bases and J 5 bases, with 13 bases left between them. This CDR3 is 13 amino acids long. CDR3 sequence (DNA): TGTGCCAGCAGCCCCTCGTGGGGCGAGACCCAGTACTTC. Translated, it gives CASSPSWGETQYF.

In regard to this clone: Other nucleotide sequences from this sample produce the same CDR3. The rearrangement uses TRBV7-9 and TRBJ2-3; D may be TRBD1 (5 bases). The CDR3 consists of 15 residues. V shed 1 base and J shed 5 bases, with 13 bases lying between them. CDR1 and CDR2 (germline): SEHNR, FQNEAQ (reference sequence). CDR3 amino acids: CASSLVGLALDTQYF. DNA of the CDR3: TGTGCCAGCAGCTTAGTGGGGCTCGCATTAGATACGCAGTATTTT.

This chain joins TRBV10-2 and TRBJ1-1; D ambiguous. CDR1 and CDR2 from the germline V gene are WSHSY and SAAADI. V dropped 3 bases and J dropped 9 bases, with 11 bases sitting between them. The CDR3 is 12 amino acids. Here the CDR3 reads CASSDTSPQAFF. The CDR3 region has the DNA TGCGCCAGCAGTGACACGAGTCCACAAGCTTTCTTT.

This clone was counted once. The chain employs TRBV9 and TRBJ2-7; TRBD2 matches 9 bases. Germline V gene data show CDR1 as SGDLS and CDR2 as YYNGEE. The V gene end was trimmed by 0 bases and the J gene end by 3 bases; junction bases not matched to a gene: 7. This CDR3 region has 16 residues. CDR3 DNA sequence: TGTGCCAGCAGCGTAGAAAGGGCTAGCGGGATCTACGAGCAGTACTTC. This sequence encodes CASSVERASGIYEQYF.

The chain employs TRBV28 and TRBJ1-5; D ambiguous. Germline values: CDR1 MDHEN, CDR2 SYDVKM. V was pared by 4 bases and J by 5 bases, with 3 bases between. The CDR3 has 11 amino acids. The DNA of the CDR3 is TGTGCCAGCAGTTCCTATCAGCCCCAGCATTTT. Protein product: CASSSYQPQHF.

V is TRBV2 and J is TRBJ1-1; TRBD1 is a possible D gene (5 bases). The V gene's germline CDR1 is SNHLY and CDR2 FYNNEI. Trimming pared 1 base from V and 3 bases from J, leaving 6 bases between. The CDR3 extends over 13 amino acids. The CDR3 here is CASSEGGDTEAFF. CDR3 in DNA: TGTGCCAGCAGTGAAGGGGGCGACACTGAAGCTTTCTTT.

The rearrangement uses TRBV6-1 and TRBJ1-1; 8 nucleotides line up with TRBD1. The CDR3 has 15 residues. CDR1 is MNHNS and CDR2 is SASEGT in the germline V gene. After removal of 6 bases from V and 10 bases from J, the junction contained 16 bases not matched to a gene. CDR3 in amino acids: CASSLAPQTGEVAFF. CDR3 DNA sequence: TGTGCCAGCAGCCTCGCCCCTCAGACAGGGGAAGTAGCTTTCTTT.

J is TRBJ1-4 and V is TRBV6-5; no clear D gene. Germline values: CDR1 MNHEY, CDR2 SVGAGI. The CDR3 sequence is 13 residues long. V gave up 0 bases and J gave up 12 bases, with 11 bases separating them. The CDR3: CASSYSERWELFF. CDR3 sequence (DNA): TGTGCCAGCAGTTACTCAGAGCGGTGGGAACTGTTTTTT.

For the CDR3, the DNA is TGTGCCAGCAGTTACGCAGGGTTCAACTATGGCTACACCTTC. Encoded protein: CASSYAGFNYGYTF. The gene calls are TRBV6-5 and TRBJ1-2, with a possible D match to TRBD1 (5 bases). V gave up 2 bases and J gave up 2 bases, with 9 bases separating them. This CDR3 has 14 amino acids. Germline V lookup: CDR1 MNHEY, CDR2 SVGAGI.

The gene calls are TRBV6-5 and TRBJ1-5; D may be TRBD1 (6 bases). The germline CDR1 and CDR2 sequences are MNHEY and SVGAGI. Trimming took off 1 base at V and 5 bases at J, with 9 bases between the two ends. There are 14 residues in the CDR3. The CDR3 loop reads CASSYYREDQPQHF. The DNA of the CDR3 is TGTGCCAGCAGTTACTACAGGGAAGATCAGCCCCAGCATTTT.

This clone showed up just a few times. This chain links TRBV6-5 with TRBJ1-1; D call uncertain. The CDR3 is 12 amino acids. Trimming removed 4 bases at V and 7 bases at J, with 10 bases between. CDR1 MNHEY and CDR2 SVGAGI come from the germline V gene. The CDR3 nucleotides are TGTGCCAGCAGTTGGAGGGAGGGTGAAGCTTTCTTT. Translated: CASSWREGEAFF.

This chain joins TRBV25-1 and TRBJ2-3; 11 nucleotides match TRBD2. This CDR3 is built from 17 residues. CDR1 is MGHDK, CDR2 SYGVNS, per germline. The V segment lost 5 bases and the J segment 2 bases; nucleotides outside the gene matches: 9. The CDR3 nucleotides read TGTGCCAGCAGTCCCCATACTAGCGGGGGACACACAGATACGCAGTATTTT. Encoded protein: CASSPHTSGGHTDTQYF.

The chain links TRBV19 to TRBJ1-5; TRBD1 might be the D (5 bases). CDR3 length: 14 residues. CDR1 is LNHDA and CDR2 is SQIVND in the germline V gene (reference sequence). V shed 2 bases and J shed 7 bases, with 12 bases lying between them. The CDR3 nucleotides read TGTGCCAGTAGTATAAGGGACTTAGGGCAGCCCCAGCATTTT. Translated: CASSIRDLGQPQHF.

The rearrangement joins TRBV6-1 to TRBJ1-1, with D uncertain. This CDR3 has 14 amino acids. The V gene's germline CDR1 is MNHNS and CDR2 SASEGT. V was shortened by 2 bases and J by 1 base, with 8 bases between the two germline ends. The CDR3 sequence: CASSEWRANTEAFF. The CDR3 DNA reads TGTGCCAGCAGTGAATGGAGGGCGAACACTGAAGCTTTCTTT.

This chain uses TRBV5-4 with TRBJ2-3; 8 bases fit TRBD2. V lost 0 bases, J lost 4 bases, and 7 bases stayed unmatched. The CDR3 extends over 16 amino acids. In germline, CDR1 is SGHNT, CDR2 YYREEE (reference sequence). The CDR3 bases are TGTGCCAGCAGCTTGGTACGGGGGGGCGGCGCAGATACGCAGTATTTT. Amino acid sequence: CASSLVRGGGADTQYF.

In DNA, the CDR3 is TGTGCCAGCAGCTTACCTCAAGGCGGGGCGAACACCGGGGAGCTGTTTTTT. Translation: CASSLPQGGANTGELFF. The gene calls are TRBV7-9 and TRBJ2-2; D is possibly TRBD2 (6 bases). The CDR3 runs 17 residues. The germline gives CDR1 SEHNR, CDR2 FQNEAQ (reference sequence). V lost 2 bases and J lost 0, with 13 bases in between.

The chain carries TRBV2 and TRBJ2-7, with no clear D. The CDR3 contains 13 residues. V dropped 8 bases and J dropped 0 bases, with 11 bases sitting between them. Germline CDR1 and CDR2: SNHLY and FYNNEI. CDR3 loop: CASLESDSYEQYF. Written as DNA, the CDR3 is TGTGCCAGCCTGGAGAGCGACTCCTACGAGCAGTACTTC.

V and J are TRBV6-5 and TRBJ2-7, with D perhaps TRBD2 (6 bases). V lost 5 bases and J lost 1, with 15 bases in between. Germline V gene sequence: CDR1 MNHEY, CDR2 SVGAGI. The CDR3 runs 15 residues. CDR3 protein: CASSKPGTVSYEQYF. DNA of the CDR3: TGTGCCAGCAGTAAACCCGGGACTGTTTCCTACGAGCAGTACTTC.

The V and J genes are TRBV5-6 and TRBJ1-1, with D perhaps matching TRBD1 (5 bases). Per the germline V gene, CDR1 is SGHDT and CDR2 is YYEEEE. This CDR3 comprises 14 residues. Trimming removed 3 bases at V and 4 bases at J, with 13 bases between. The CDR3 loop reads CASSWNIGGTEAFF. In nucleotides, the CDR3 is TGTGCCAGCAGCTGGAATATCGGGGGCACTGAAGCTTTCTTT.

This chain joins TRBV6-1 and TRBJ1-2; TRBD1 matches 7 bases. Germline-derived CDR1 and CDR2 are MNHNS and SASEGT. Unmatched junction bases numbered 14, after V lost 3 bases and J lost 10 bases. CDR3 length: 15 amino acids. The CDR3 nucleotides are TGTGCCAGCAGTGAGGGGATCACAGGGGAAGGGCTCTACACCTTC. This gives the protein CASSEGITGEGLYTF.

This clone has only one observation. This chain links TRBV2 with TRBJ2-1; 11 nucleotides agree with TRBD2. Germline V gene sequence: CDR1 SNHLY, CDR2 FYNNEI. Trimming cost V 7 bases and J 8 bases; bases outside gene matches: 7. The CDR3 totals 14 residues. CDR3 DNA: TGTGCCAGCAAGGTTAGCGGGAGGGTATATGAGCAGTTCTTC. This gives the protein CASKVSGRVYEQFF.